The 14 T cell receptor beta chains given below trace back to one sample, sequenced in a study of T cell repertoires in cytomegalovirus infection. MiXCR, applied by TCRdb to the reads, yields one record per CDR3 protein. The table has more than 150,000 distinct CDR3 sequences, roughly 20% seen once. Sequencing input: PBMCs. The receptor set was obtained from a human donor in good health (CMV status not recorded). Some clones in this sample may be carry-over from other donors' samples.

The chain links TRBV27 to TRBJ2-3, with TRBD2 as a possible D gene (5 bases). Looked up from germline, CDR1 is MNHEY and CDR2 is SMNVEV (reference sequence). Trimming cost V 6 bases and J 6 bases, with 16 bases left between them. This CDR3 is built from 14 residues. Here the CDR3 reads CASRRTSREDTQYF. The CDR3 coding sequence is TGTGCCAGCAGACGGACCTCAAGGGAGGATACGCAGTATTTT.

The V and J genes are TRBV6-5 and TRBJ2-5, with 10 bases fitting TRBD2. J was trimmed by 5 bases and V by 2 bases; bases with no gene match: 2. The CDR3 loop spans 14 amino acids. Germline V gene lookup returns CDR1 MNHEY and CDR2 SVGAGI. CDR3 sequence: CASSYASGSETQYF. The CDR3 DNA follows: TGTGCCAGCAGTTACGCTAGCGGGAGTGAGACCCAGTACTTC.

This sequence joins TRBV5-1 and TRBJ1-1; D is undetermined. There are 13 residues in the CDR3. Trimming stripped 4 bases from V and 3 bases from J, with 10 bases between. Germline loops: CDR1 SGHRS, CDR2 YFSETQ. Here the CDR3 DNA reads TGCGCCAGCAGCGGTAAGGCTTACACTGAAGCTTTCTTT. Translation gives CASSGKAYTEAFF.

V and J are TRBV29-1 and TRBJ2-5; a weak D match, TRBD2 (5 bases). Germline V gene lookup returns CDR1 SQVTM and CDR2 ANQGSEA. The CDR3 has 14 residues. V lost 4 bases, J lost 4 bases, and 16 bases lay in between. The CDR3 DNA reads TGCAGCGTTGTGATTCGGGGAATCCCAGAGACCCAGTACTTC. This translates into CSVVIRGIPETQYF. The whole variable domain, filled in from reference TRBV29-1 and TRBJ2-5, reads SAVISQKPSRDICQRGTSLTIQCQVDSQVTMMFWYRQQPGQSLTLIATANQGSEATYESGFVIDKFPISRPNLTFSTLTVSNMSPEDSSIYLCSVVIRGIPETQYFGPGTRLLVL.

This clonotype was seen a few times. J is TRBJ2-2 and V is TRBV4-3; no clear D. CDR3 length equals 16 residues. The V end was cut by 0 bases, the J end by 7 bases, with 15 bases between. Germline V lookup: CDR1 LGHNA, CDR2 YSLEER. CDR3 nucleotide sequence: TGCGCCAGCAGCCAAGAACCCTTGATAAGCGTCGGGGAGCTGTTTTTT. Its protein is CASSQEPLISVGELFF.

In its sample, this clonotype was seen many times. The CDR3 nucleotides are TGTGCCACCCAGTCGGCAGAGACCCAGTACTTC. Its translation is CATQSAETQYF. V usage is TRBV19 and J usage is TRBJ2-5; D not resolved. The V end was cut by 10 bases, the J end by 4 bases, with 10 bases between. The CDR3 has 11 amino acids. Germline values: CDR1 LNHDA, CDR2 SQIVND (reference sequence).

This clonotype was counted a few times. The chain links TRBV23-1 to TRBJ1-5; maybe TRBD1 (6 bases). TRBV23-1 is sorted into the ORF group, with uncertain function. Trimming stripped 0 bases from V and 9 bases from J, with 12 bases between. This CDR3 spans 14 amino acids. CDR3 sequence reads: CASSQSGRGSPQHF. DNA for the CDR3: TGCGCCAGCAGTCAATCGGGGAGGGGGTCGCCCCAGCATTTT.

The table lists this clonotype with a few counts. The chain is built from TRBV27 and TRBJ2-5; 15 bases map to TRBD2. Germline V lookup: CDR1 MNHEY, CDR2 SMNVEV (reference sequence). This CDR3 has 16 amino acids. Trimming took 5 bases from V and 6 from J; bases not matched to a gene: 7. This CDR3 is CASSTIGTSGRKTQYF. CDR3 bases: TGTGCCAGCAGTACTATAGGGACTAGCGGGAGGAAGACCCAGTACTTC.

This clonotype came up many times. CDR3 in amino acids: CASNGPMNTEAFF. The CDR3 DNA reads TGTGCCAGCAATGGCCCTATGAACACTGAAGCTTTCTTT. The gene calls are TRBV11-3 and TRBJ1-1; no clear D gene. Germline V gene lookup returns CDR1 SGHNT and CDR2 YENEEA. The CDR3 is 13 residues long. Trimming took 7 bases from V and 0 from J, leaving 9 bases between them.

This clonotype has ten or more counts. The chain has TRBV12-3 or TRBV12-4 and TRBJ2-4, with D possibly being TRBD2 (5 bases). V was shortened by 3 bases and J by 6 bases, with 9 bases between the two germline ends. The CDR3 is 13 amino acids. The CDR3 DNA reads as TGTGCCAGCAGTTTTGAGGGTAGAAACATTCAGTACTTC. Translation: CASSFEGRNIQYF.

V gene TRBV12-3 or TRBV12-4 combines with J gene TRBJ1-2, with D hard to call. The CDR3 is made up of 14 amino acids. Trimming left V 5 bases short and J 8 bases short, with 18 bases between. The CDR3 here is CASSRDRRREGYTF. The CDR3 DNA sequence: TGTGCCAGCAGTCGAGACCGACGTAGAGAGGGCTACACCTTC.

This clonotype has just a few counts. This sequence joins TRBV7-3 and TRBJ2-5; no clear D gene. Germline-derived CDR1 and CDR2 are SGHTA and FQGTGA. The V end lost 5 bases, the J end lost 3 bases, and 10 bases lay between the germline ends. The CDR3 totals 13 residues. The CDR3 loop reads CASSLQREETQYF. The CDR3 coding sequence is TGTGCCAGCAGCCTCCAGCGAGAAGAGACCCAGTACTTC.

This clonotype was seen a handful of times. This chain joins TRBV5-1 and TRBJ2-7; 8 nucleotides match TRBD2. CDR3 length: 14 amino acids. The J segment lost 6 bases and the V segment lost 4 bases, leaving 9 bases of the junction unmatched. The germline gives CDR1 SGHRS, CDR2 YFSETQ. The CDR3 DNA is TGCGCCAGCAGCCCACTCGGGGGGGTGGCCGAGCAGTACTTC. The encoded protein is CASSPLGGVAEQYF.

V usage is TRBV7-2 and J usage is TRBJ2-2; 7 bases are a match to TRBD2. This CDR3 comprises 13 residues. V dropped 2 bases and J dropped 7; count of bases not matched to a gene: 1. Germline-derived CDR1 and CDR2 are SGHTA and FQGNSA. Here the CDR3 reads CASSLWGGGELFF. Here the CDR3 DNA reads TGTGCCAGCAGCTTATGGGGGGGCGGGGAGCTGTTTTTT.